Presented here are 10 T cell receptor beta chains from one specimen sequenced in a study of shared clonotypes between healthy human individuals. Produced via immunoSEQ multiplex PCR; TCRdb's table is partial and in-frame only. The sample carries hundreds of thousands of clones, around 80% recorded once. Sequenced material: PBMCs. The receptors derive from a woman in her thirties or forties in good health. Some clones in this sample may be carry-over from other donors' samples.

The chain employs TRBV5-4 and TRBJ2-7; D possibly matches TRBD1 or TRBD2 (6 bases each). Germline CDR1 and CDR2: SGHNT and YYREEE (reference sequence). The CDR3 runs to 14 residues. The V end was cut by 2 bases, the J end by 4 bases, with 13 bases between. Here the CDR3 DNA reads TGTGCCAGCAGCTTCGGTGGAGGGGGGTACGAGCAGTACTTC. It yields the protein CASSFGGGGYEQYF. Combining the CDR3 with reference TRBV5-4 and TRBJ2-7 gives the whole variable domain ETGVTQSPTHLIKTRGQQVTLRCSSQSGHNTVSWYQQALGQGPQFIFQYYREEENGRGNFPPRFSGLQFPNYSSELNVNALELDDSALYLCASSFGGGGYEQYFGPGTRLTVT.

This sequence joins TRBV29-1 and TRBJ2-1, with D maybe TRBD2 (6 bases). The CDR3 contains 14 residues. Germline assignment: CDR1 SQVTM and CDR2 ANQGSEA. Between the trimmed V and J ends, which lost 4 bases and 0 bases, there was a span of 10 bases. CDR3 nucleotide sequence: TGCAGCGTTGTAAACGGGAGCTCCTACAATGAGCAGTTCTTC. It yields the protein CSVVNGSSYNEQFF.

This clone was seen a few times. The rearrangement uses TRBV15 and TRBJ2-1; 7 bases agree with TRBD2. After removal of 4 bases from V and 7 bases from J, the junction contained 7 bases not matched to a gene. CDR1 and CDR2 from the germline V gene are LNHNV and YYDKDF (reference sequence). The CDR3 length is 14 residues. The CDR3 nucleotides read TGTGCCACCAGCAACGGACTAGAAATTAATGAGCAGTTCTTC. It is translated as CATSNGLEINEQFF.

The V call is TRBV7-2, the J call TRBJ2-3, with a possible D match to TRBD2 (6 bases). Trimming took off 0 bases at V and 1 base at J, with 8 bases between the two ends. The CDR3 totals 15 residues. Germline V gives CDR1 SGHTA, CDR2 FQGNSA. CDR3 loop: CASSLASGGTDTQYF. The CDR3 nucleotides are TGTGCCAGCAGCTTAGCTAGCGGTGGCACAGATACGCAGTATTTT.

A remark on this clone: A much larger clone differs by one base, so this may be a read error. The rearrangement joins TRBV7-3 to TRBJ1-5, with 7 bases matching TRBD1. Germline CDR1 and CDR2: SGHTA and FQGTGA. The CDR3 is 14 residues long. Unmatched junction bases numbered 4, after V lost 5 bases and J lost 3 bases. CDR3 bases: TGTGCCAGCAGCGTCGGGACAGTCAATCAGCCCCAGCATTTT. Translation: CASSVGTVNQPQHF.

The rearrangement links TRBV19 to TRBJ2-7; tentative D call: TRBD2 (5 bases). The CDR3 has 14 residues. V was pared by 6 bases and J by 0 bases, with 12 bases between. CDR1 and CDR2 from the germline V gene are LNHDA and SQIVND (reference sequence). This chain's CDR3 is CASSSNRDSYEQYF. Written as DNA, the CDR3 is TGTGCCAGTAGCTCCAACCGGGACTCCTACGAGCAGTACTTC.

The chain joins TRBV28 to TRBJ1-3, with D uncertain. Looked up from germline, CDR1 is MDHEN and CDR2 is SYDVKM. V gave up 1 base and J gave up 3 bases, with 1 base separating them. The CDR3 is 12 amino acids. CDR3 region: CASSLFGNTIYF. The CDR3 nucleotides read TGTGCCAGCAGTTTATTTGGAAACACCATATATTTT.

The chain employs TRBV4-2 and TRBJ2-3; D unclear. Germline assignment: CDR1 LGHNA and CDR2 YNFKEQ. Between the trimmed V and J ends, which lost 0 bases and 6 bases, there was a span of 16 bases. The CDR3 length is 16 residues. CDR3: CASSQDLLVPLDTQYF. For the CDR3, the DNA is TGTGCCAGCAGCCAAGATCTCCTAGTGCCGTTGGATACGCAGTATTTT.

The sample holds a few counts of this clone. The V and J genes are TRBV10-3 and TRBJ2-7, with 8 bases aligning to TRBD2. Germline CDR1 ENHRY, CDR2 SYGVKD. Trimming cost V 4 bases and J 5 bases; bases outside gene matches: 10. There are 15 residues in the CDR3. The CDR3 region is CAISAFGREDHEQYF. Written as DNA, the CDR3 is TGTGCCATCAGTGCGTTTGGGCGGGAGGATCACGAGCAGTACTTC.

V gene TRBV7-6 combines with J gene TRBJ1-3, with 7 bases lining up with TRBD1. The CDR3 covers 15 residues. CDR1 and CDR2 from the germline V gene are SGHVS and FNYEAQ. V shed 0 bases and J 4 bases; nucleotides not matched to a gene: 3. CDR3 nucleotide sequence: TGTGCCAGCAGCTTAGCGGGGACAGTCGGAAACACCATATATTTT. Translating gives CASSLAGTVGNTIYF.